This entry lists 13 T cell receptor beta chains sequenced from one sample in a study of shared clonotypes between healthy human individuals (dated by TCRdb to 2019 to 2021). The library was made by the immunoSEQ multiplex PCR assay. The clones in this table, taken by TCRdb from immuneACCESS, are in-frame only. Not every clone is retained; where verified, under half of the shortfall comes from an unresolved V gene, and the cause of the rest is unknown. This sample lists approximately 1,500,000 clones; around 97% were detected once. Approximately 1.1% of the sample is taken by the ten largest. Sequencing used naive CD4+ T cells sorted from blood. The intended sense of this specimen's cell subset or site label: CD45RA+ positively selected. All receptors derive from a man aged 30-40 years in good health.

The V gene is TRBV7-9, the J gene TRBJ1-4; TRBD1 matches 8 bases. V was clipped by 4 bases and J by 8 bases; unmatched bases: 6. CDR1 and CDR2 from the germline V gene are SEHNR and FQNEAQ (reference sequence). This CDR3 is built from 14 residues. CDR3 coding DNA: TGTGCCAGCAGCTACGGACAGGGTCAGGAAAAACTGTTTTTT. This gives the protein CASSYGQGQEKLFF.

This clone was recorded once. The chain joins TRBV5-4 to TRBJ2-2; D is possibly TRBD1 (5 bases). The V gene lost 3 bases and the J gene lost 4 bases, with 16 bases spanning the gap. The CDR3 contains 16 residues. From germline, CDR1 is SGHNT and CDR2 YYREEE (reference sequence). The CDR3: CASSYNPGIRTGELFF. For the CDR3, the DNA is TGTGCCAGCAGCTACAACCCAGGGATCCGCACCGGGGAGCTGTTTTTT.

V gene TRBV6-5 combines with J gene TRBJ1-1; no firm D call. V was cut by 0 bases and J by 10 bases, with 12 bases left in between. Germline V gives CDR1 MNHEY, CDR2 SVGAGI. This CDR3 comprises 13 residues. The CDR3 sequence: CASSYSSNQAAFF. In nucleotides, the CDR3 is TGTGCCAGCAGTTACTCGAGCAACCAGGCAGCTTTCTTT.

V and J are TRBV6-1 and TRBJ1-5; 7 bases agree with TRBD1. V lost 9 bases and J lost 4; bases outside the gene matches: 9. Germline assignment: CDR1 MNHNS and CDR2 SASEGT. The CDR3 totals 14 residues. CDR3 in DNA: TGTGCCAGTTCGTGGGACAGCTTTAATCAGCCCCAGCATTTT. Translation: CASSWDSFNQPQHF.

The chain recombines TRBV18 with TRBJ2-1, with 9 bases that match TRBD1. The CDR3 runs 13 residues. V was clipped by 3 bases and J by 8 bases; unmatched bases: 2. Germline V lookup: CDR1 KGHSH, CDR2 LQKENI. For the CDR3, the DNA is TGTGCCAGCTCACCGACAGGGGGTGATGAGCAGTTCTTC. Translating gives CASSPTGGDEQFF. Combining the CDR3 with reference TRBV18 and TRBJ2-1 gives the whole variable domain NAGVMQNPRHLVRRRGQEARLRCSPMKGHSHVYWYRQLPEEGLKFMVYLQKENIIDESGMPKERFSAEFPKEGPSILRIQQVVRGDSAAYFCASSPTGGDEQFFGPGTRLTVL.

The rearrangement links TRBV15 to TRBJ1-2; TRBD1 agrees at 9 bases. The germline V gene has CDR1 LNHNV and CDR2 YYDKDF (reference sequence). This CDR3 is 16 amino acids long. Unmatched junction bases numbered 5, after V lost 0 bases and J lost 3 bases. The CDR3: CATSREHRGPDYGYTF. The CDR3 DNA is TGTGCCACCAGCAGAGAGCACAGGGGGCCCGACTATGGCTACACCTTC. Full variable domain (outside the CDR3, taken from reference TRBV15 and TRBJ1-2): DAMVIQNPRYQVTQFGKPVTLSCSQTLNHNVMYWYQQKSSQAPKLLFHYYDKDFNNEADTPDNFQSRRPNTSFCFLDIRSPGLGDTAMYLCATSREHRGPDYGYTFGSGTRLTVV.

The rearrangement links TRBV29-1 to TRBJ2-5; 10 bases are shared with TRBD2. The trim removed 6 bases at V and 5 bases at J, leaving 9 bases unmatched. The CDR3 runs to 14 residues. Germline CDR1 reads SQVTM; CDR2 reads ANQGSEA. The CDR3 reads CSVELAGVGETQYF. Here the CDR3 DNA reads TGCAGCGTCGAGCTAGCGGGAGTGGGGGAGACCCAGTACTTC.

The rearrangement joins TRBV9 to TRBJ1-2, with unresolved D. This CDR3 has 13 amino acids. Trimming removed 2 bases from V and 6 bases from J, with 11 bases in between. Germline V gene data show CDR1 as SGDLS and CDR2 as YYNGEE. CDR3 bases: TGTGCCAGCAGCGTTCCGAGCGGTAATGGCTACACCTTC. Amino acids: CASSVPSGNGYTF.

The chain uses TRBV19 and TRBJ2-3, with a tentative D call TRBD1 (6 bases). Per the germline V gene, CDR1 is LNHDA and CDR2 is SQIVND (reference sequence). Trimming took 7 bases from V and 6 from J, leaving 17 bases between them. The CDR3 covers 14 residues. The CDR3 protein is CASTPGWGRDTQYF. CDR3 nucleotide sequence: TGTGCCAGTACCCCAGGATGGGGGCGGGATACGCAGTATTTT.

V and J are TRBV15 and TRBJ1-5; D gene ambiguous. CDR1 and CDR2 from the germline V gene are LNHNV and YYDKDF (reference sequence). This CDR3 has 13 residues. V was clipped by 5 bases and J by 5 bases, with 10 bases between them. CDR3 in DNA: TGTGCCACCAGCGTCAGCGGGGATCAGCCCCAGCATTTT. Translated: CATSVSGDQPQHF.

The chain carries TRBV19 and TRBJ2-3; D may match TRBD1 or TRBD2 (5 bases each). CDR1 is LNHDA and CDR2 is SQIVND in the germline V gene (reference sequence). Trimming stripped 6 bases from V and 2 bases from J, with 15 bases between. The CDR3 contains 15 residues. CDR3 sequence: CASRPRGSFTDTQYF. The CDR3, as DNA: TGTGCCAGTAGGCCCCGGGGCAGCTTCACAGATACGCAGTATTTT.

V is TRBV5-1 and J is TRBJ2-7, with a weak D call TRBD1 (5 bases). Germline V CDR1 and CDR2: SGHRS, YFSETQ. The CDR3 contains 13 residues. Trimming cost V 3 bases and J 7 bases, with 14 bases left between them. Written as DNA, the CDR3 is TGCGCCAGCAGCTCCCGACAGTTAACAGAGCAGTACTTC. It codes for CASSSRQLTEQYF.

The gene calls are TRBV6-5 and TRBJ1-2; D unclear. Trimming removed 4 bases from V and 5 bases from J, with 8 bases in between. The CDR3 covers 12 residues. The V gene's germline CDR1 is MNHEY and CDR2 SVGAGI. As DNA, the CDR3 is TGTGCCAGCAGTTTCCTTGGGTATGGCTACACCTTC. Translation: CASSFLGYGYTF.